This section outlines one T cell receptor beta chain sequence together with its context. The target of this receptor is not known. Base qualities are not at hand, and no much larger clone is one base apart. The source of the sample is a study of a mutant IDH1 vaccine in newly diagnosed glioma (dated by TCRdb to the early 2020s). Broadly, across the study: Vaccination started 4-6 weeks after radiotherapy alone, or was given together with temozolomide cycles in the groups whose treatment included chemotherapy. The 30 to 40 treated patients were 62.5% male and roughly 38% female, with a mean age of approximately 40 years. Before enrollment, most patients had been given radiochemotherapy with temozolomide as standard therapy, while the rest had received either radiotherapy alone or temozolomide alone. The week-35 safety follow-up was designated visit V12, and the week-47 end of study was designated visit V13. Six visits were used for peripheral blood collection: V03 (baseline), V05, V07, V10, V12 and V13. For exploratory analyses, 25 to 30 treated patients had longitudinal TCRB deep sequencing done wherever samples were available.

This specimen's time point label, per the study, means: week 35, safety follow-up. A 20-mer mutant IDH1 peptide at 300 micrograms in Montanide made up each vaccine dose, which was injected subcutaneously together with topical imiquimod. Across visits V03 through V10, patients got a total of eight vaccinations, given in weeks 1, 3, 5, 7, 11, 15, 19 and 23. Donors had newly diagnosed WHO grade 3 or 4 IDH1-mutant astrocytomas with loss of nuclear ATRX. The samples were drawn from NOA16, a multicentre, single-arm, open-label phase I trial in Germany that tested a mutant IDH1 peptide vaccine in humans for the first time. The DNeasy Blood and Tissue Kit was used to extract genomic DNA from EDTA blood for TCRB sequencing. Libraries were built with the immunoSEQ multiplex PCR assay. Rearranged TCR beta chain sequences were amplified using the hsTCRB Kit according to the manufacturer's protocol. Sequencing of TCRB libraries was carried out on an Illumina MiSeq. Regarding the original processing steps: Demultiplexing, trimming and gene mapping were performed with the kit vendor's proprietary platform. This is the immuneACCESS table as TCRdb keeps it, with only in-frame sequences that have V and J called. A part of the clones is gone; compared with another copy, unresolved V genes explain less than half, and the rest is unexplained. The V and J calls and the clone size are those of that table, but D and trimming were determined from the DNA. The sample data list just over 65,000 clones, and more than 70% of these were observed just once. Together, the top ten hold roughly 12% of the sample.

What the study reported, not specific to this receptor: Availability determined which PBMC samples were chosen for TCRB deep sequencing. No apparent relationship was observed between pseudoprogression and alterations in the top peripheral T cell clonotypes detected by TCRB sequencing. The authors stated that sample limitations prevented analyses of patient blood samples from being reproduced. Across multiple MHC alleles, vaccine-induced immune responses were seen in 90% to 95% of patients.

The germline V gene specifies SGHDT as CDR1 and YYEEEE as CDR2. For this chain, trimming is 2 bases at the V end and 4 bases at the J end, and the number of junction bases without a gene match is 3. The CDR3 numbers 13 residues from cysteine through phenylalanine. The read is trimmed to its CDR3 DNA, 39 bases read in frame from base 1. The origin of this receptor is a man aged 18 to 30 with glioma. The chain couples TRBV5-6 to TRBJ2-7, with 7 bases matching TRBD1. Here the sequenced sample was PBMCs, taken from a glioma patient whose treatment included an IDH1 peptide vaccine. In nucleotides, the sequence is TGTGCCAGCAGCTTCCGGGACAGATACGAGCAGTACTTC. This is translated as CASSFRDRYEQYF.